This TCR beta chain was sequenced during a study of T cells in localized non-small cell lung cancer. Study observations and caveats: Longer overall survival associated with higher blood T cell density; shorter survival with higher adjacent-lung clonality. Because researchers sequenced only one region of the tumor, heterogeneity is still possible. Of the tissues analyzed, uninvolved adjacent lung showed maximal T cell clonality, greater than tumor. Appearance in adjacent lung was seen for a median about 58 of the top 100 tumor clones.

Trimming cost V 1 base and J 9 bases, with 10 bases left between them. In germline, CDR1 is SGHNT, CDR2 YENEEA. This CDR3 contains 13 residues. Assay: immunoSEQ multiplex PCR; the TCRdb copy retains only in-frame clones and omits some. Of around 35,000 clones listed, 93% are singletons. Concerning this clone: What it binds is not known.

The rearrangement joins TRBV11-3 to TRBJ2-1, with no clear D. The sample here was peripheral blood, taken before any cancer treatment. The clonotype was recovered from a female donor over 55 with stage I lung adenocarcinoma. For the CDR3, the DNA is TGTGCCAGCAGCTTAGGAGACACATTTGAGCAGTTCTTC. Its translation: CASSLGDTFEQFF.